The next 23 T cell receptor beta chains were all read from a single sample in a study of tumor-infiltrating lymphocytes in primary liver carcinoma. Starting material for RNA and DNA co-extraction consisted of roughly 18-34 mg of unsorted bulk tissue. From about 490 ng of total RNA, TCR beta-specific cDNA was reverse-transcribed using a constant-region primer. Slightly modified ARM-PCR, run as three nested multiplex PCR rounds, produced the TCR beta libraries. Rounds one and two of PCR, each of about 10 cycles, were primed with TRBV1-TRBV30 forward primers and a C-beta reverse primer. TCRdb re-called the multiplex PCR reads with MiXCR, one entry per CDR3 protein. This table holds tens of thousands of distinct CDR3 sequences, approximately 72% found once. The sequenced material came from liver tumor tissue from sampling region 1. Regarding subset: tumor region T1, superior pole. The source is a man aged 35-49 years with primary liver carcinoma and hepatitis B virus infection.

Worth noting for this clonotype: The junction shows a germline mismatch at one end, possibly a read error. V gene TRBV10-2 combines with J gene TRBJ1-6; D not certain. CDR1 is WSHSY, CDR2 SAAADI, per germline. The CDR3 is 15 amino acids. The CDR3 coding sequence is TGCACCAGCAGTGAGACGACGATCACAAATTCACCCCTCCACTTT. Residues: CTSSETTITNSPLHF.

Worth noting for this clonotype: This CDR3 fails to terminate in the conserved phenylalanine or tryptophan, so it likely reflects a read error. The DNA is omitted, as the CDR3 cannot be located on it reliably, and the CDR3 follows TCRdb's listing. The chain links TRBV11-2 to TRBJ2-7. From germline, CDR1 is SGHAT and CDR2 FQNNGV. A total of 14 residues make up the CDR3, ends included. CDR3 in amino acids: CASSLVLLSYEQYL.

Of note for this clonotype: A read error is likely, as this CDR3 ends without the conserved phenylalanine or tryptophan. The chain is built from TRBV11-2 and TRBJ2-1, with D perhaps TRBD2 (5 bases). The ends were cut back, 7 bases at V and 6 bases at J, with 16 bases in the middle. This CDR3 is 14 amino acids long. Germline V gene sequence: CDR1 SGHAT, CDR2 FQNNGV. In nucleotides, the CDR3 is TGTGCCAGCAACTCGATGCTAGGGAGCAATGAGCAGTTCCTC. It yields the protein CASNSMLGSNEQFL.

The table lists this clonotype with a few counts. The junction differs from germline at one of its ends, possibly a read error. The gene calls are TRBV14 and TRBJ2-7; D gene unclear. The germline gives CDR1 SGHDN, CDR2 FVKESK. The CDR3 spans 13 residues. The CDR3 loop is CANSQGSSYEQYF. In nucleotides, the CDR3 is TGTGCCAACAGCCAAGGCAGCTCCTACGAGCAGTACTTC.

Notes on this clonotype: An end of the junction does not agree with germline; a read error may underlie this. This chain uses TRBV7-9 with TRBJ2-3; no reliable D call. Germline V gene lookup returns CDR1 SEHNR and CDR2 FQNEAQ (reference sequence). The CDR3 has 12 residues. CDR3 in DNA: TGTGCCAGCGTCCTTTCCACAGACACGCAGTATTTT. Its protein product is CASVLSTDTQYF.

This clonotype was observed a handful of times. This chain links TRBV28 with TRBJ2-7, with 8 bases matching TRBD2. The V segment lost 6 bases and the J segment 1 base; nucleotides outside the gene matches: 8. The germline V gene has CDR1 MDHEN and CDR2 SYDVKM. This CDR3 is built from 15 residues. The CDR3 nucleotides read TGTGCCAGCAGCCGGGGGGGGGAGTCGTCCTACGAGCAGTACTTC. Translated: CASSRGGESSYEQYF.

This clonotype was counted ten times or more. J is TRBJ2-3 and V is TRBV5-1; D gene unclear. This CDR3 is built from 12 residues. Per the germline V gene, CDR1 is SGHRS and CDR2 is YFSETQ. The V end lost 3 bases, the J end lost 0 bases, and 2 bases lay between the germline ends. CDR3 DNA: TGCGCCAGCAGCTCCAGCACAGATACGCAGTATTTT. Its protein product is CASSSSTDTQYF.

This clonotype was counted only a few times. This could be a read error, since a much larger clone is one nucleotide away. The gene calls are TRBV28 and TRBJ2-7; D remains ambiguous. V dropped 0 bases and J dropped 6 bases, with 6 bases sitting between them. CDR1 and CDR2 (germline): MDHEN, SYDVKM. The CDR3 has 12 amino acids. CDR3 in amino acids: CASSLWHGEQYF. DNA of the CDR3: TGTGCCAGCAGTTTATGGCACGGCGAGCAGTACTTC.

As for this clonotype: This CDR3 is missing its conserved last phenylalanine or tryptophan, likely due to a read error. This sequence joins TRBV6-1 and TRBJ2-7, with D possibly TRBD2 on 5 matching bases. The germline V and J ends were trimmed by 4 bases and 8 bases, with 21 bases remaining between them. Germline values: CDR1 MNHNS, CDR2 SASEGT. This CDR3 is built from 15 residues. The CDR3 coding sequence is TGTGCCAGCAGTGTAATGGCACACCGGGGTGACAAGCAGTACTTA. Translation: CASSVMAHRGDKQYL.

Only one count was recorded for this clonotype. One end of the junction varies from germline; a read error may be responsible. In nucleotides, the CDR3 is TGTGCCAGCAGTTGCTCAACAGGGAGGGGCTACGATCAGTACTTC. Protein: CASSCSTGRGYDQYF. J is TRBJ2-7 and V is TRBV6-5, with a weak D call TRBD2 (7 bases). CDR1 is MNHEY and CDR2 is SVGAGI in the germline V gene. This CDR3 has 15 amino acids.

This clonotype was counted at least ten times. At one boundary the junction diverges from the germline segment, which might be a read error. The CDR3 coding sequence is TGTGCCAGCAGTTACCCTAGCAGAGATACGCAGTATTTT. Encoded protein: CASSYPSRDTQYF. V gene TRBV6-5 combines with J gene TRBJ2-3, with a tentative D call TRBD2 (5 bases). The CDR3 is 13 residues long. The germline CDR1 and CDR2 sequences are MNHEY and SVGAGI.

To note about this clonotype: The CDR3 does not close with the conserved phenylalanine or tryptophan, likely indicating a read error. The V call is TRBV12-3 or TRBV12-4, the J call TRBJ2-1, with TRBD2 identical over 8 bases. V shed 5 bases, J shed 0 bases, and the junction held 12 bases outside the gene matches. The CDR3 runs 18 residues. The CDR3 nucleotides are TGTGCCAGCAGTCCTAGGGGAGCGGGAGAGAGCTCCTACAATGAGCAGTTCTCC. This codes for CASSPRGAGESSYNEQFS.

This clonotype was detected a few times. The chain recombines TRBV7-3 with TRBJ1-6, with TRBD1 matching 7 bases. Germline V lookup: CDR1 SGHTA, CDR2 FQGTGA. The trim removed 4 bases at V and 5 bases at J, leaving 5 bases unmatched. The CDR3 runs 15 residues. The CDR3 sequence: CASSSTGFDNSPLHF. CDR3 nucleotides: TGTGCCAGCAGCTCGACAGGGTTCGATAATTCACCCCTCCACTTT.

Concerning this clonotype itself: This clone may be a read error of a much larger clone one base away. The rearrangement uses TRBV6-2 or TRBV6-3 and TRBJ2-3; D gene unclear. The CDR3 is 16 amino acids. Germline assignment: CDR1 MNHEY and CDR2 SVGEGT. For the CDR3, the DNA is TGTGCCATCAGTCCCTCCTCGACCGCCCTCACAGATACGCAGTATTTT. It yields the protein CAISPSSTALTDTQYF.

A note on this clonotype: The junction differs from germline at one of its ends, possibly a read error. The rearrangement joins TRBV11-2 to TRBJ2-2, with D perhaps matching TRBD1 or TRBD2 (5 bases each). Germline V lookup: CDR1 SGHAT, CDR2 FQNNGV. This CDR3 is 17 amino acids long. CDR3 DNA: TGTGCCAACAGCTTTGATCGGGGCAGGGTCGGTACCGGGGAGCTGTTTTTT. This gives the protein CANSFDRGRVGTGELFF.

For this clonotype: Germline and junction disagree at one end, which may indicate a read error. The V gene is TRBV11-2, the J gene TRBJ1-4, with 8 positions matching TRBD1. The germline CDR1 and CDR2 sequences are SGHAT and FQNNGV. The CDR3 consists of 17 residues. The CDR3 DNA follows: TGTGCCGGCGGCTTAGTCGGGACAGGCCCCGTCAATGAAAAACTATTTTTT. Translation gives CAGGLVGTGPVNEKLFF.

This clonotype was counted between two and nine times. The chain has TRBV18 and TRBJ2-7, with TRBD2 matching 9 bases. Germline V gives CDR1 KGHSH, CDR2 LQKENI. V lost 2 bases, J lost 7 bases, and 9 bases stayed unmatched. This CDR3 region has 15 residues. The chain's CDR3 is CASSPYVAGVGEQYF. For the CDR3, the DNA is TGTGCCAGCTCACCATACGTAGCGGGAGTAGGTGAGCAGTACTTC.

CDR3 loop: CSARMGAYEQYF. The DNA for the CDR3 is TGCAGTGCCCGGATGGGAGCCTACGAGCAGTACTTC. This chain connects TRBV29-1 to TRBJ2-7; a possible D gene is TRBD2 (5 bases). There are 12 residues in the CDR3. CDR1 and CDR2 from the germline V gene are SQVTM and ANQGSEA.

Turning to this clonotype: A read error may produce the germline difference seen at one junction end. The chain couples TRBV10-3 to TRBJ1-1, with 7 bases that match TRBD1. The V gene's germline CDR1 is ENHRY and CDR2 SYGVKD. This CDR3 contains 13 residues. The chain's CDR3 is CGISDDRATEAFF. The CDR3 nucleotides are TGTGGCATCAGTGATGACAGGGCCACTGAAGCCTTCTTT.

The table lists this clonotype with many counts. The chain is built from TRBV12-3 or TRBV12-4 and TRBJ2-3; 10 nucleotides line up with TRBD2. The CDR3 totals 15 residues. V shed 1 base and J 3 bases; nucleotides not matched to a gene: 1. CDR3 nucleotides: TGTGCCAGCAGTTTAGGAGCGGGGGGGACAGATACGCAGTATTTT. Amino acid sequence: CASSLGAGGTDTQYF.

Notes on this clonotype: One end of the junction does not line up with germline, which may come from a read error. The CDR3: CASGSRDRESQEAQYF. The CDR3 DNA reads as TGTGCCAGCGGTTCCCGGGACAGGGAATCCCAAGAGGCCCAGTACTTC. The chain couples TRBV12-3 or TRBV12-4 to TRBJ2-5, with TRBD1 identical over 9 bases. The CDR3 length is 16 residues.

This clonotype counts as medium-sized. This chain connects TRBV11-2 to TRBJ1-5; weak D call: TRBD1 (5 bases). Trimming shortened V by 8 bases and J by 1 base, and 12 bases separated the two germline ends. Germline V lookup: CDR1 SGHAT, CDR2 FQNNGV. This CDR3 region has 14 residues. This chain's CDR3 is CASGHKGSNQPQHF. CDR3 coding DNA: TGTGCCAGCGGACACAAGGGCAGCAATCAGCCCCAGCATTTT.

A word on this clonotype: Germline and junction disagree at one end, which may indicate a read error. This chain's CDR3 is CASRDRAGEQSF. The CDR3 DNA sequence: TGTGCCAGCAGGGATCGGGCCGGGGAGCAGTCTTTT. The V and J genes are TRBV5-4 and TRBJ2-2, with D possibly matching TRBD2 (5 bases). CDR3 length: 12 residues. CDR1 and CDR2 (germline): SGHNT, YYREEE (reference sequence).